One and the same sample provided the 7 T cell receptor beta chains below, sequenced in a study of shared clonotypes between healthy human individuals. Some clones are missing from TCRdb's copy, which holds only in-frame ones; the method was immunoSEQ multiplex PCR. The sample carries under 650,000 clones, less than 96% recorded once. Sequenced input: naive CD4+ T cells sorted from blood. Subset meaning: CD45RA+ positively selected. All receptors derive from a woman aged 25 to 45 in good health.

CDR3 residues: CASSYSRLAGGYNEQFF. The CDR3 DNA follows: TGTGCCAGCAGCTACTCCCGACTAGCGGGAGGGTACAATGAGCAGTTCTTC. The chain links TRBV7-3 to TRBJ2-1; 14 bases line up with TRBD2. There are 17 residues in the CDR3. V shed 4 bases and J 4 bases; nucleotides not matched to a gene: 6. Germline V gene sequence: CDR1 SGHTA, CDR2 FQGTGA.

The V gene is TRBV6-4, the J gene TRBJ2-3, with no clear D. Per germline, CDR1 MRHNA and CDR2 SNTAGT. V lost 5 bases, J lost 2 bases, and 8 bases lay in between. CDR3 size: 13 residues. The CDR3 loop reads CASSYGDTDTQYF. DNA of the CDR3: TGTGCCAGCAGTTATGGGGACACAGATACGCAGTATTTT.

The genes are TRBV19 and TRBJ1-2; 7 nucleotides line up with TRBD1. Trimming cost V 5 bases and J 6 bases; bases outside gene matches: 6. The CDR3 sequence is 13 residues long. The germline gives CDR1 LNHDA, CDR2 SQIVND (reference sequence). This chain's CDR3 is CASSQGGNHGYTF. The CDR3 DNA reads TGTGCCAGTAGTCAAGGGGGCAACCATGGCTACACCTTC. Filled out from reference TRBV19 and TRBJ1-2, the complete variable domain reads DGGITQSPKYLFRKEGQNVTLSCEQNLNHDAMYWYRQDPGQGLRLIYYSQIVNDFQKGDIAEGYSVSREKKESFPLTVTSAQKNPTAFYLCASSQGGNHGYTFGSGTRLTVV.

The chain carries TRBV7-6 and TRBJ2-7, with a weak D call TRBD1 (5 bases). V was trimmed by 5 bases and J by 0 bases, leaving 8 bases between them. Germline V CDR1 and CDR2: SGHVS, FNYEAQ. The CDR3 sequence is 13 residues long. The CDR3 DNA reads as TGTGCCAGCAGCCCCGACAGCTCCTACGAGCAGTACTTC. The encoded protein is CASSPDSSYEQYF.

This clone is a singleton in its sample. The chain carries TRBV2 and TRBJ1-5, with D unresolved. In germline, CDR1 is SNHLY, CDR2 FYNNEI. This CDR3 contains 16 residues. Trimming pared 6 bases from V and 1 base from J, leaving 16 bases between. CDR3 DNA sequence: TGTGCCAGCAGCCCACGGCGGGGAGGGAGCAATCAGCCCCAGCATTTT. Amino acids: CASSPRRGGSNQPQHF.

This chain connects TRBV2 to TRBJ2-2, with TRBD2 matching over 7 bases. Trimming at V came to 6 bases and at J to 0 bases, leaving 7 bases not matched to a gene. The CDR3 covers 16 residues. Germline CDR1 is SNHLY and CDR2 is FYNNEI. CDR3 DNA: TGTGCCAGCAGCTCGAGGACTAGTTCGAACACCGGGGAGCTGTTTTTT. This gives the protein CASSSRTSSNTGELFF.

This clone was picked up one time. V gene TRBV10-3 combines with J gene TRBJ1-4; 7 nucleotides line up with TRBD1. The CDR3 runs to 13 residues. J was trimmed by 7 bases and V by 10 bases; bases with no gene match: 9. The germline gives CDR1 ENHRY, CDR2 SYGVKD. DNA for the CDR3: TGTGCCACTTCACAGGGGTCGAGTGAAAAACTGTTTTTT. Amino acids: CATSQGSSEKLFF.